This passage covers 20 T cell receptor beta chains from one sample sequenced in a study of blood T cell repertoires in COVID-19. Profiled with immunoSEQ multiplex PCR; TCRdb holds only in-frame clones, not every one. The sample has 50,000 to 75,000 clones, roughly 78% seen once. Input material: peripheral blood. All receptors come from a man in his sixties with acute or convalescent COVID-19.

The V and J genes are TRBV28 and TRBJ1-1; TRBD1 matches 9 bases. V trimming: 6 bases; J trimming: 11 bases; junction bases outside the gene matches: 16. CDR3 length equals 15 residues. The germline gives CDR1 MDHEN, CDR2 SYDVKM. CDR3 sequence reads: CASSLNTGGAAGAFF. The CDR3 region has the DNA TGTGCCAGCAGCCTAAACACAGGGGGCGCGGCGGGTGCTTTCTTT.

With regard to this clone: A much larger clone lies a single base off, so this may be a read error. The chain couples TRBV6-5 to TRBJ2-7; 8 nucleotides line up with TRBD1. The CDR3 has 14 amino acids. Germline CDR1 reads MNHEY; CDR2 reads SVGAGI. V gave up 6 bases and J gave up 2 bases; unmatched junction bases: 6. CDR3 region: CASSFGQGPYEQYF. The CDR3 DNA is TGTGCCAGCAGCTTCGGACAGGGCCCCTACGAGCAGTACTTC.

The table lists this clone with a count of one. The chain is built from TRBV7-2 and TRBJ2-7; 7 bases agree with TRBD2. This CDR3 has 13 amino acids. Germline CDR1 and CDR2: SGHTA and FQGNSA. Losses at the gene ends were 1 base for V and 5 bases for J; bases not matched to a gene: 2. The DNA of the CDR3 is TGTGCCAGCAGCTTAGGGCGGGAGAACGAGCAGTACTTC. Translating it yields CASSLGRENEQYF.

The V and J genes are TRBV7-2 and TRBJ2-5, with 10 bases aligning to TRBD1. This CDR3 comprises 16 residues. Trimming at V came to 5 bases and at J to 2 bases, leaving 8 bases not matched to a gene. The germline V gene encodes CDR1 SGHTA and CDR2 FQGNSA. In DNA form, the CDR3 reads TGTGCCAGCAGCCCGCCCATGGACAGGGGGCAAGAGACCCAGTACTTC. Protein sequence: CASSPPMDRGQETQYF.

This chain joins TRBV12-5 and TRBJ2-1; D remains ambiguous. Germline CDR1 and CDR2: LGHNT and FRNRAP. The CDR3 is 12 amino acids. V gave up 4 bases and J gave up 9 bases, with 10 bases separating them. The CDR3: CASGSHWSEQFF. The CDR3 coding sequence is TGTGCTAGTGGTTCCCATTGGAGTGAGCAGTTCTTC.

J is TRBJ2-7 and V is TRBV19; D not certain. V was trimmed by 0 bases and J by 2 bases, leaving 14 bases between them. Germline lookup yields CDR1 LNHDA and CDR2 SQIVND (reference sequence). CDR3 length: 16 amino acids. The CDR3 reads CASSIDSLSETYEQYF. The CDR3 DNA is TGTGCCAGTAGTATAGACAGTCTCAGCGAAACCTACGAGCAGTACTTC.

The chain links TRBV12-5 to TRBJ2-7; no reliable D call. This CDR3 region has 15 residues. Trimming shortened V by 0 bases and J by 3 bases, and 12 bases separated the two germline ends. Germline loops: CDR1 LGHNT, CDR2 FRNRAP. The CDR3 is CASGLVARRNYEQYF. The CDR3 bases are TGTGCTAGTGGTTTGGTAGCCCGGCGGAACTACGAGCAGTACTTC. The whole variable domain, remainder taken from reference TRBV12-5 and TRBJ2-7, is DARVTQTPRHKVTEMGQEVTMRCQPILGHNTVFWYRQTMMQGLELLAYFRNRAPLDDSGMPKDRFSAEMPDATLATLKIQPSEPRDSAVYFCASGLVARRNYEQYFGPGTRLTVT.

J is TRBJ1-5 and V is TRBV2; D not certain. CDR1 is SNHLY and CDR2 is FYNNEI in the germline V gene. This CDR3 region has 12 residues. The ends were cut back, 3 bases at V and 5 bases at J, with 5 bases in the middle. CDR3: CASSEDYQPQHF. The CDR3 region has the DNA TGTGCCAGCAGTGAGGACTATCAGCCCCAGCATTTT.

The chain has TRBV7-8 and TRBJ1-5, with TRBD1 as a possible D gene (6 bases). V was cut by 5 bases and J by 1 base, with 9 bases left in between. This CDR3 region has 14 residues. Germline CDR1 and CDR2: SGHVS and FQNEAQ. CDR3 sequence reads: CASSHRASNQPQHF. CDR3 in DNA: TGTGCCAGCAGCCACAGGGCGAGCAATCAGCCCCAGCATTTT. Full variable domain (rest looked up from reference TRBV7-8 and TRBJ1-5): GAGVSQSPRYKVAKRGQDVALRCDPISGHVSLFWYQQALGQGPEFLTYFQNEAQLDKSGLPSDRFFAERPEGSVSTLKIQRTQQEDSAVYLCASSHRASNQPQHFGDGTRLSIL.

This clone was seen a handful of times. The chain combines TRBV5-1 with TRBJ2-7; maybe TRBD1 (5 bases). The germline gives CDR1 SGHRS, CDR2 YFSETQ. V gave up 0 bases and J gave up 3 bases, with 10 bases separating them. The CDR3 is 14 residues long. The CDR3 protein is CASSLDRPYYEQYF. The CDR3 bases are TGCGCCAGCAGCTTGGACAGGCCCTACTACGAGCAGTACTTC.

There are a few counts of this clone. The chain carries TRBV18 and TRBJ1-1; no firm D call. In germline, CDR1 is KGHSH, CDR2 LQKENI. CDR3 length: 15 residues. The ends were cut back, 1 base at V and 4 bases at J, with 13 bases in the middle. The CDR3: CASSPLEGVGTEAFF. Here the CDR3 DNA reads TGTGCCAGCTCACCACTGGAGGGAGTGGGCACTGAAGCTTTCTTT.

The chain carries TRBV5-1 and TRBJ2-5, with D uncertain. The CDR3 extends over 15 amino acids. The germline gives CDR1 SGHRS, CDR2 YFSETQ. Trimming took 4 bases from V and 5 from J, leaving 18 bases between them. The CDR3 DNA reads TGCGCCAGCAGCCCCACCCCCGCGGCAAGGGAGACCCAGTACTTC. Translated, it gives CASSPTPAARETQYF.

CDR3 sequence: CASSGRNQPQHF. The DNA of the CDR3 is TGTGCCAGCAGCGGTAGAAATCAGCCCCAGCATTTT. The rearrangement uses TRBV5-5 and TRBJ1-5; D is undetermined. The CDR3 totals 12 residues. V shed 4 bases and J shed 4 bases, with 6 bases lying between them. Germline V gene sequence: CDR1 SGHKS, CDR2 YYEKEE (reference sequence).

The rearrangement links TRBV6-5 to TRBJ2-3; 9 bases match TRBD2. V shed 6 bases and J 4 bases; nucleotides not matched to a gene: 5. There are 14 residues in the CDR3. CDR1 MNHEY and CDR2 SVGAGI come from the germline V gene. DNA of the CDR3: TGTGCCAGCAGGCGGATAGCGGGGGCAGATACGCAGTATTTT. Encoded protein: CASRRIAGADTQYF.

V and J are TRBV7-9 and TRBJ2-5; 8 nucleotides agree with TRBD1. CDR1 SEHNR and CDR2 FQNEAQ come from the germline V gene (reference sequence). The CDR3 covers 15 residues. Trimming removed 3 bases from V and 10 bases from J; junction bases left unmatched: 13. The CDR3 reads CASSFRGQALQGQYF. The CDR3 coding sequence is TGTGCCAGCAGCTTTAGGGGACAGGCCCTGCAGGGCCAGTACTTC.

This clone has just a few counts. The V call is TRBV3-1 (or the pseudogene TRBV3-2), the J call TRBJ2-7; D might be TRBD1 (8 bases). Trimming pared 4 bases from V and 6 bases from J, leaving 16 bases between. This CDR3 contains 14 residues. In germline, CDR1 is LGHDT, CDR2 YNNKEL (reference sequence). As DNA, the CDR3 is TGTGCCAGCAGCCTTGGACAGGGAGGGATCGAGCAGTACTTC. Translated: CASSLGQGGIEQYF.

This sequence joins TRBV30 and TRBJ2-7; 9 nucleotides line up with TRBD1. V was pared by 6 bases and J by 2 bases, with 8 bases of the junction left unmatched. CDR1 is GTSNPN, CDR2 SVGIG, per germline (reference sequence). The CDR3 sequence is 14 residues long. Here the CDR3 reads CACLTRDRAYEQYF. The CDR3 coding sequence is TGTGCCTGTTTAACACGGGACAGGGCCTACGAGCAGTACTTC.

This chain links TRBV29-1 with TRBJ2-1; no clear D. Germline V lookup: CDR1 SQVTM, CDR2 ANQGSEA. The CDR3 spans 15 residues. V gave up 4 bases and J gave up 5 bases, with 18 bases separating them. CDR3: CSVVTLYRRNNEQFF. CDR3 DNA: TGCAGCGTTGTTACTCTTTATAGAAGAAACAATGAGCAGTTCTTC.

The CDR3 sequence is CASSPYEGALNTEAFF. The CDR3 DNA sequence: TGTGCCAGCAGCCCCTACGAGGGGGCTTTAAACACTGAAGCTTTCTTT. The chain carries TRBV14 and TRBJ1-1; 7 bases line up with TRBD1. V shed 4 bases and J 2 bases; nucleotides not matched to a gene: 10. Per the germline V gene, CDR1 is SGHDN and CDR2 is FVKESK. The CDR3 sequence is 16 residues long.

The chain's CDR3 is CASSLELAGNTGELFF. As DNA, the CDR3 is TGCGCCAGCAGCTTGGAACTAGCGGGGAACACCGGGGAGCTGTTTTTT. J is TRBJ2-2 and V is TRBV5-1; 9 bases fit TRBD2. The CDR3 is made up of 16 amino acids. Losses at the gene ends were 0 bases for V and 1 base for J; bases not matched to a gene: 1. Germline V gene data show CDR1 as SGHRS and CDR2 as YFSETQ.